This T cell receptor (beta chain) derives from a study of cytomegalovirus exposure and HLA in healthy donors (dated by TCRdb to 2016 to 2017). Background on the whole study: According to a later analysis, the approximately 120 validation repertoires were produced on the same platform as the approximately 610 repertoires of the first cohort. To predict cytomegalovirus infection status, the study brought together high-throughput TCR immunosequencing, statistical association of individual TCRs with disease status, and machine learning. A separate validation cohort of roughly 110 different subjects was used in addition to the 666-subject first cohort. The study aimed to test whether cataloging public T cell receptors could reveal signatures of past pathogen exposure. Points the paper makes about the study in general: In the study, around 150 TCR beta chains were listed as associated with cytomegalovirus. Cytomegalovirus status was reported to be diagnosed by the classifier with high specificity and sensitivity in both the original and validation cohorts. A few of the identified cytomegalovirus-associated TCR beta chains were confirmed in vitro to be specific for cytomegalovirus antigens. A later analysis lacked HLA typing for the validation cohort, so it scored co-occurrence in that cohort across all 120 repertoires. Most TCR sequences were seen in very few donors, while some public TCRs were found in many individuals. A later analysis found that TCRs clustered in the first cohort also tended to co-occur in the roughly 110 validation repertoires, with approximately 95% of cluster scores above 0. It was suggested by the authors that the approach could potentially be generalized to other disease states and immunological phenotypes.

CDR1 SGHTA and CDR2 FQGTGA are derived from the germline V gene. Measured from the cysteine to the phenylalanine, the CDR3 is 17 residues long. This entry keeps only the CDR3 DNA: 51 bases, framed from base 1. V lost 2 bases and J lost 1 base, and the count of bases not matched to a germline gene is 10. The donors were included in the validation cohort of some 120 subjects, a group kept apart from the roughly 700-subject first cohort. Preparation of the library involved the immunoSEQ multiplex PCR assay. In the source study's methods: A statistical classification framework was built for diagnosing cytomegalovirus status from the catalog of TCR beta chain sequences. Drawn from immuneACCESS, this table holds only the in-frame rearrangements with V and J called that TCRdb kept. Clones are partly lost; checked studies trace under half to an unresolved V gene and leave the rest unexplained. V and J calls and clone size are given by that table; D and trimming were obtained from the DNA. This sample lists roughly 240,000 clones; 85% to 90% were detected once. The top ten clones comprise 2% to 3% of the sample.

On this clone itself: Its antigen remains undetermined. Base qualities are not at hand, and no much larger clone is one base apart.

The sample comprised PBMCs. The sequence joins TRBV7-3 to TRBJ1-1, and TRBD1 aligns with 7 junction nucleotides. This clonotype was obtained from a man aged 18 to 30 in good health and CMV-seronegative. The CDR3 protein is CASSLLPGGTENTEAFF. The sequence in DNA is TGTGCCAGCAGCTTACTACCCGGCGGGACAGAGAACACTGAAGCTTTCTTT. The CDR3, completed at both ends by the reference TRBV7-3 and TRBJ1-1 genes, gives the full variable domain GAGVSQTPSNKVTEKGKYVELRCDPISGHTALYWYRQSLGQGPEFLIYFQGTGAADDSGLPNDRFFAVRPEGSVSTLKIQRTERGDSAVYLCASSLLPGGTENTEAFFGQGTRLTVV.